The clone carrying this T cell receptor (beta chain) has just a few counts. No antigen is known for it. The sample originates from a study of CD8 T cells in ankylosing spondylitis. TCRdb re-called the 5' RACE reads with MiXCR, one entry per CDR3 protein. This sample has roughly 700,000 distinct CDR3 sequences, with roughly 19% found just once. This CDR3 has 15 residues. CDR1 and CDR2 (germline): SGDLS, YYNGEE. V dropped 3 bases and J dropped 8 bases, with 17 bases sitting between them. Findings and limits, study-wide: Peripheral blood samples showed relatively rare disease-linked clones, and these clones were CD8+. Blood of patients with ankylosing spondylitis appeared to be characterized by a TCR beta motif of eight highly homologous variants. Existing reports had already noted some motif variants in reactive arthritis synovial fluid and blood.

What was sequenced was blood, either unsorted or a sorted T cell fraction (not recorded which). The receptor comes from a male donor with ankylosing spondylitis. V and J are TRBV9 and TRBJ1-4, with TRBD1 as a possible D gene (5 bases). The CDR3: CASSAVGGWSEKLFF. The CDR3 region has the DNA TGTGCCAGCAGCGCCGTGGGGGGTTGGAGCGAAAAACTGTTTTTT.